These T cell receptor beta chains were read from a single sample in a study of shared clonotypes between healthy human individuals. TCRdb's copy holds only in-frame clones and misses some; the assay was immunoSEQ multiplex PCR. The table has about 2 million clones, roughly 95% seen once. The sample was naive CD8+ T cells sorted from blood. All receptors come from a man aged 18 to 30 in good health. Each CDR3 is given with its conserved first and last residue. A D gene is named only where the DNA matches it firmly. The size entry is marked missing in some rows and otherwise reads once, few, many or a size class.

>-|TRBV2|-|TRBJ2-7
TGTGCCAGCAGCGACAGGTTGGACGAGCAGTACTTC
CASSDRLDEQYF
>TRBD2|TRBV6-5|-|TRBJ2-2
TGTGCCAGCAGTTACTCAATCGGGAGGGGGACCGGGGAGCTGTTTTTT
CASSYSIGRGTGELFF
>-|TRBV5-4|-|TRBJ2-7
TGTGCCAGCAGCTGGTCGGGCCACGAGCAGTACTTC
CASSWSGHEQYF
>-|TRBV25-1|few|TRBJ2-7
TGTGCCTGGACAAGTCCCTACGAGCAGTACTTC
CAWTSPYEQYF
>TRBD2|TRBV28|once|TRBJ2-1
TGTGCCAGTGGTGGACTAGCGGGCAATGAGCAGTTCTTC
CASGGLAGNEQFF
>TRBD1|TRBV11-2|once|TRBJ2-7
TGTGCCAGCAGCCTGGGACAGGGATACTACGAGCAGTACTTC
CASSLGQGYYEQYF
>TRBD2|TRBV5-6|-|TRBJ2-3
TGTGCCAGCAGCTTGGATAGCGGGAGGAGGACAGATACGCAGTATTTT
CASSLDSGRRTDTQYF
>-|TRBV5-8|once|TRBJ1-2
TGTGCCAGCAGCTTGGGGGCAGGAGGCTCTAACTATGGCTACACCTTC
CASSLGAGGSNYGYTF
>-|TRBV27|-|TRBJ2-1
TGTGCCAGCAGTTTACTGCTATCCTACAATGAGCAGTTCTTC
CASSLLLSYNEQFF
>-|TRBV19|-|TRBJ1-1
TGTGCCAGTAAATTGAACGGGTGGACTGAAGCTTTCTTT
CASKLNGWTEAFF
>-|TRBV5-6|-|TRBJ1-2
TGTGCCAGCAGCTCTGATCACTCCAGGAACTATGGCTACACCTTC
CASSSDHSRNYGYTF
>-|TRBV5-1|-|TRBJ1-1
TGCGCCAGCAGCCAACAGGGATACACTGAAGCTTTCTTT
CASSQQGYTEAFF
>-|TRBV10-2|-|TRBJ2-7
TGCGCCAGCAGTGCGGCAGGGAACGTCTACGAGCAGTACTTC
CASSAAGNVYEQYF
>-|TRBV9|-|TRBJ2-7
TGTGCCAGCAGCGTAGTCCCGGGAGCGGGCGAGCAGTACTTC
CASSVVPGAGEQYF
>-|TRBV2|-|TRBJ1-4
TGTGCCAGCAGTGCGGTGGGAGGGCCAAATGAAAAACTGTTTTTT
CASSAVGGPNEKLFF
>TRBD1|TRBV7-9|-|TRBJ1-1
TGTGCCAGCAGCCATGCCGGGACAGGGATGAACACTGAAGCTTTCTTT
CASSHAGTGMNTEAFF
>-|TRBV6-1|-|TRBJ2-5
TGTGCCAGCAGTGAATGGACCCCCCAAGAGACCCAGTACTTC
CASSEWTPQETQYF
>-|TRBV9|-|TRBJ1-1
TGTGCCAGCAGCGTAGCTGAGGTGGAGGGGACTGAAGCTTTCTTT
CASSVAEVEGTEAFF
>TRBD1|TRBV6-5|-|TRBJ1-2
TGTGCCAGCAGGGGTGGGACAGGTCTTTTCTATGGCTACACCTTC
CASRGGTGLFYGYTF
>TRBD2|TRBV27|-|TRBJ2-7
TGTGCCAGCAGTTTGGCGGCGGGGGGCTACGAGCAGTACTTC
CASSLAAGGYEQYF
>TRBD1|TRBV5-1|-|TRBJ2-4
TGCGCCAGCAGCCTAGGGGGCGGCGGTGCCAAAAACATTCAGTACTTC
CASSLGGGGAKNIQYF
>-|TRBV9|-|TRBJ1-2
TGTGCCAGCAGCGCCCCGCCAGGGACTAACTATGGCTACACCTTC
CASSAPPGTNYGYTF
>TRBD2|TRBV10-3|-|TRBJ2-5
TGTGCTTCCGGGCGGGGGACCCAAGAGACCCAGTACTTC
CASGRGTQETQYF
>-|TRBV6-5|-|TRBJ2-7
TGTGCCAGCACGGGGTTGGGATACGAGCAGTACTTC
CASTGLGYEQYF
>-|TRBV14|-|TRBJ2-5
TGTGCCAGCAGCCAAATAGCTGGGCAAGAGACCCAGTACTTC
CASSQIAGQETQYF
>-|TRBV27|-|TRBJ2-7
TGTGCCAGCAGTCCCCTCTCTCCCTCGGGGCCCTACGAGCAGTACTTC
CASSPLSPSGPYEQYF
>TRBD2|TRBV5-6|-|TRBJ2-3
TGTGCCAGCAGGCTAACGGGGGGTGGAGATACGCAGTATTTT
CASRLTGGGDTQYF
>-|TRBV6-5|-|TRBJ2-7
TGTGCCAGCAGTTACGGTGAGAGAGACTACGAGCAGTACTTC
CASSYGERDYEQYF
>TRBD1|TRBV30|-|TRBJ2-5
TGTGCCTGGAGTGCAGAGGGGGCGGAAGAGACCCAGTACTTC
CAWSAEGAEETQYF
>TRBD1|TRBV27|-|TRBJ1-5
TGTGCCAGCAGACCGACAGGGGGTTATCAGCCCCAGCATTTT
CASRPTGGYQPQHF
>-|TRBV7-9|-|TRBJ2-7
TGTGCCAGCAGCTTAGGACCTTATTCCTCCTACGAGCAGTACTTC
CASSLGPYSSYEQYF
>TRBD1|TRBV19|-|TRBJ2-1
TGTGCCAGTAGACACAGGGGCTACAATGAGCAGTTCTTC
CASRHRGYNEQFF
>-|TRBV27|-|TRBJ1-1
TGTGCCAGCAGTTTATCGGGGGGGGAGCTATTGACTGAAGCTTTCTTT
CASSLSGGELLTEAFF
>-|TRBV10-3|-|TRBJ2-1
TGTGCCATCAGTGAACCCTCAGGGGTCCAGATGTATGAGCAGTTCTTC
CAISEPSGVQMYEQFF
>TRBD1|TRBV11-2|-|TRBJ2-7
TGTGCCAGCAGCACCGGGACAGGGGGGTACGAGCAGTACTTC
CASSTGTGGYEQYF
>TRBD2|TRBV10-2|once|TRBJ2-5
TGCGCCAGCAGTTTGGGACTAGCGGGGGACCAAGCGACCCAGTACTTC
CASSLGLAGDQATQYF